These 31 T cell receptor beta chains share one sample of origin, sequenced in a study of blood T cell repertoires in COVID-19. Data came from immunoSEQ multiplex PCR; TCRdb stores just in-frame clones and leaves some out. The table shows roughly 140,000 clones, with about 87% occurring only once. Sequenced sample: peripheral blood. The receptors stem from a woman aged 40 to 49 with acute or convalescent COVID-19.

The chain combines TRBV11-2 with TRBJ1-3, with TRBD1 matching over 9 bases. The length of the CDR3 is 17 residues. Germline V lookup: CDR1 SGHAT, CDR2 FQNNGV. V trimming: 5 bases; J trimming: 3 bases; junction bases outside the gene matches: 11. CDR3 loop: CASSPLLGTGFGNTIYF. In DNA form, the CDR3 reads TGTGCCAGCAGCCCTCTCCTGGGGACAGGGTTTGGAAACACCATATATTTT.

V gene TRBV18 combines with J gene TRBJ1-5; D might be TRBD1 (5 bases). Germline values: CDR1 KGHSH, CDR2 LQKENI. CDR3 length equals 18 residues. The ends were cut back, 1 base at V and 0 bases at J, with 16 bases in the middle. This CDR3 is CASSPRPGGYDSNQPQHF. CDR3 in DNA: TGTGCCAGCTCACCACGGCCCGGGGGGTACGATAGCAATCAGCCCCAGCATTTT.

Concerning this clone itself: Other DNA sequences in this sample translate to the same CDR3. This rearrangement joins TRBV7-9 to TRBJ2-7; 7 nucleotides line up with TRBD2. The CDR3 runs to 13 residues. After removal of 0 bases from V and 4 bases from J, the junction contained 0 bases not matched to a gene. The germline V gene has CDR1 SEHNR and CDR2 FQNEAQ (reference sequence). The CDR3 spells CASSLAGGYEQYF. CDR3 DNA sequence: TGTGCCAGCAGCTTAGCGGGGGGGTACGAGCAGTACTTC.

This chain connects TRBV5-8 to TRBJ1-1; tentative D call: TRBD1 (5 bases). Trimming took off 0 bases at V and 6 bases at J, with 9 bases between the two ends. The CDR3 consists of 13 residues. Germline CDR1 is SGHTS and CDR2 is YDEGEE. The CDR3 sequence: CASSLGRASEAFF. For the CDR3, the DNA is TGTGCCAGCAGCTTGGGCAGGGCGTCTGAAGCTTTCTTT.

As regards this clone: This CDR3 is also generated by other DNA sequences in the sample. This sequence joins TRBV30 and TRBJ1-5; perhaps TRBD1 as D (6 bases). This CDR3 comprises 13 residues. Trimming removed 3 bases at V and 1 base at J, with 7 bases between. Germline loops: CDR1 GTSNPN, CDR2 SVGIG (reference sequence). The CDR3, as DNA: TGTGCCTGGAGGGGGGCAAGCAATCAGCCCCAGCATTTT. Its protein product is CAWRGASNQPQHF.

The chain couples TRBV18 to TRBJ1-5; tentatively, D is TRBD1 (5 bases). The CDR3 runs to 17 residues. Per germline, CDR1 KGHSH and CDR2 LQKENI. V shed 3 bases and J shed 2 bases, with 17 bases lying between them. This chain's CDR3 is CASSPTGGGTGNQPQHF. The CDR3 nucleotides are TGTGCCAGCTCACCTACGGGCGGGGGTACAGGCAATCAGCCCCAGCATTTT.

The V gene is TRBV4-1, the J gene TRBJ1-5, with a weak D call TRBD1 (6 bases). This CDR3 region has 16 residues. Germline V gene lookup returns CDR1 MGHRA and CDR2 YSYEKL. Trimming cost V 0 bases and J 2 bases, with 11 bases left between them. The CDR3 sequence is CASSQEVAGGNQPQHF. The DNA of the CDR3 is TGCGCCAGCAGCCAAGAAGTCGCAGGGGGCAATCAGCCCCAGCATTTT.

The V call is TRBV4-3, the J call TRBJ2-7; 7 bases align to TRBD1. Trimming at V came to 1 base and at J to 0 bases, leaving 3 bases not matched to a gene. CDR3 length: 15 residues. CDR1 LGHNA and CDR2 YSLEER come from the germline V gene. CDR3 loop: CASSQATGSSYEQYF. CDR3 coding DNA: TGCGCCAGCAGCCAAGCGACAGGGAGCTCCTACGAGCAGTACTTC.

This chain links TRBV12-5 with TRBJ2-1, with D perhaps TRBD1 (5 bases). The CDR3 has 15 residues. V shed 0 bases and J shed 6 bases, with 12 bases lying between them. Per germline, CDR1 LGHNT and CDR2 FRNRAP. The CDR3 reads CASGLVQGTRNEQFF. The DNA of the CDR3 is TGTGCTAGTGGTTTGGTGCAGGGTACTCGCAATGAGCAGTTCTTC.

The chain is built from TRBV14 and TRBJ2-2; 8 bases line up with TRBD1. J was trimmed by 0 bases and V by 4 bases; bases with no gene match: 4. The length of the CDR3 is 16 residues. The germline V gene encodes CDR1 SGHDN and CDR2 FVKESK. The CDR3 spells CASSPQQGANTGELFF. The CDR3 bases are TGTGCCAGCAGCCCTCAACAGGGGGCGAACACCGGGGAGCTGTTTTTT. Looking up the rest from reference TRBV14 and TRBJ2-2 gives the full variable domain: EAGVTQFPSHSVIEKGQTVTLRCDPISGHDNLYWYRRVMGKEIKFLLHFVKESKQDESGMPNNRFLAERTGGTYSTLKVQPAELEDSGVYFCASSPQQGANTGELFFGEGSRLTVL.

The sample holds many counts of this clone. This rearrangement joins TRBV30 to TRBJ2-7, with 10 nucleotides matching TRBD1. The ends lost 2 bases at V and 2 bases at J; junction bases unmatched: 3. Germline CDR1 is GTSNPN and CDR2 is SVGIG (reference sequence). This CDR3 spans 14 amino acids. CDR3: CAWSLGQGPYEQYF. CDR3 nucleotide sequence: TGTGCCTGGAGTCTGGGACAGGGGCCCTACGAGCAGTACTTC. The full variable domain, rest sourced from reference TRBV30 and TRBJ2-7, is SQTIHQWPATLVQPVGSPLSLECTVEGTSNPNLYWYRQAAGRGLQLLFYSVGIGQISSEVPQNLSASRPQDRQFILSSKKLLLSDSGFYLCAWSLGQGPYEQYFGPGTRLTVT.

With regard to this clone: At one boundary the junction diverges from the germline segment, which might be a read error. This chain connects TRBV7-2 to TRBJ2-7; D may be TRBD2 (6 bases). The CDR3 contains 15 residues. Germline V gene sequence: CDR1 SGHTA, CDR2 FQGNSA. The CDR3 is CASSLAPGLSDEQYF. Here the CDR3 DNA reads TGTGCCAGCAGCTTAGCGCCGGGACTCTCCGACGAGCAGTACTTC.

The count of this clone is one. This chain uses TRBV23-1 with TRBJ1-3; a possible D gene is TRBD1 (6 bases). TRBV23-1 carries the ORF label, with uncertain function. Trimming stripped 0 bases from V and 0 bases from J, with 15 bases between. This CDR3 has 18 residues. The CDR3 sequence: CASSQSNIGQSSGNTIYF. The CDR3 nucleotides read TGCGCCAGCAGTCAATCGAATATCGGACAGTCCTCTGGAAACACCATATATTTT.

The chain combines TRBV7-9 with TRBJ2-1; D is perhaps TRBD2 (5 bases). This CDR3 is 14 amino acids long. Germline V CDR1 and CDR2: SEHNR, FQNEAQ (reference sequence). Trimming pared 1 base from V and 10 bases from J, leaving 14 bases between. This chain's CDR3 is CASSLGDVRREQFF. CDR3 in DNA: TGTGCCAGCAGCTTAGGAGATGTCCGGAGGGAGCAGTTCTTC.

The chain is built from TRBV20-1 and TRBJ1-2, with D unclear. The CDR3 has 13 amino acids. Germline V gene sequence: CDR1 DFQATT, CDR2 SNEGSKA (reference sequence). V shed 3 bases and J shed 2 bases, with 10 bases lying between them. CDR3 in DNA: TGCAGTGCTAGTCATGGAGTAAACTATGGCTACACCTTC. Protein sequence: CSASHGVNYGYTF.

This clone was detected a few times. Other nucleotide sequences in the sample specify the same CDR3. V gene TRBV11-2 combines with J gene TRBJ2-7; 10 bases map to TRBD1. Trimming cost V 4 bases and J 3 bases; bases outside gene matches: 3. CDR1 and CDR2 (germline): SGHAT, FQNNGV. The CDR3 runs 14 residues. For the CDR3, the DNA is TGTGCCAGCAGCTCTAGGACAGGGGGCTACGAGCAGTACTTC. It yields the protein CASSSRTGGYEQYF.

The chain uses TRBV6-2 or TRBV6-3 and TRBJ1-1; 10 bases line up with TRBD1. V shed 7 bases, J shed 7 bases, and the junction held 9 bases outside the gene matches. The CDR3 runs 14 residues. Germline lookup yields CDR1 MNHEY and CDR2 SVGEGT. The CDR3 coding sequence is TGTGCCAGCATCCCGACAGGGGGCGGAATTGAAGCTTTCTTT. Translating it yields CASIPTGGGIEAFF.

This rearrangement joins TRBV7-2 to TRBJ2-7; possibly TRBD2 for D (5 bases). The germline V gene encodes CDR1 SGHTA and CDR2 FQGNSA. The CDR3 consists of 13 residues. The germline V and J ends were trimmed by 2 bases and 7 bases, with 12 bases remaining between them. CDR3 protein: CASSLLLVKEQYF. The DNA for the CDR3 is TGTGCCAGCAGCTTACTACTAGTCAAAGAGCAGTACTTC.

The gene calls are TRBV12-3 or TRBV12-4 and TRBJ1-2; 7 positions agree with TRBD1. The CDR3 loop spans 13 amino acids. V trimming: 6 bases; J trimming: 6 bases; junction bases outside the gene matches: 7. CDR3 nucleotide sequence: TGTGCCAGCAGGTTGACAGGGTCACATGGCTACACCTTC. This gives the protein CASRLTGSHGYTF.

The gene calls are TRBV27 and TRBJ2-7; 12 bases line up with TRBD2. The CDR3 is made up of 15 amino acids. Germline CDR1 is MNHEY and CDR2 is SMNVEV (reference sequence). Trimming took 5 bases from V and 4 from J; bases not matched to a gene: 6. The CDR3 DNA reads TGTGCCAGCAGTCTCACTAGCGGGGGGACGTACGAGCAGTACTTC. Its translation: CASSLTSGGTYEQYF.

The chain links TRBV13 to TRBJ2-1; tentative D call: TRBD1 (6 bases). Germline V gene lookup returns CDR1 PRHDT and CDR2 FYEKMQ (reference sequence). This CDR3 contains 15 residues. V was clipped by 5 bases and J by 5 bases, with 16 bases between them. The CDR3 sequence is CASSRMGAHHNEQFF. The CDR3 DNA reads TGTGCCAGCAGCCGGATGGGGGCGCATCACAATGAGCAGTTCTTC.

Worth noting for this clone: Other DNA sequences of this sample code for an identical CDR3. CDR3 sequence (DNA): TGTGCCAGCAGCTTACAGGGGGCGACTGAAGCTTTCTTT. This gives the protein CASSLQGATEAFF. The chain employs TRBV7-2 and TRBJ1-1; 8 bases fit TRBD1. Germline loops: CDR1 SGHTA, CDR2 FQGNSA. J gave up 5 bases and V 2 bases, and 1 base lay outside the gene matches. The CDR3 contains 13 residues. The complete variable domain, with remaining parts taken from reference TRBV7-2 and TRBJ1-1, reads GAGVSQSPSNKVTEKGKDVELRCDPISGHTALYWYRQSLGQGLEFLIYFQGNSAPDKSGLPSDRFSAERTGGSVSTLTIQRTQQEDSAVYLCASSLQGATEAFFGQGTRLTVV.

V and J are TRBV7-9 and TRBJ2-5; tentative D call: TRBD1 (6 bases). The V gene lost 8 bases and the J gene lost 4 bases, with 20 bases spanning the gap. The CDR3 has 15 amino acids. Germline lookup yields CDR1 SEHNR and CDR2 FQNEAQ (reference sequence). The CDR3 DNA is TGTGCCAGCGGATTGACAGGCTCGTGGACAGAGACCCAGTACTTC. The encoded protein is CASGLTGSWTETQYF.

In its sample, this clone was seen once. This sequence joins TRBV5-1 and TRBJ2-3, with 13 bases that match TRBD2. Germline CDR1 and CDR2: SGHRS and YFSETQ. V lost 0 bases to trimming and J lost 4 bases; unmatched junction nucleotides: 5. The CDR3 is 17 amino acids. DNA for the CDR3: TGCGCCAGCAGCTTGGCAACTAGCGGGGGGGTCCCAGATACGCAGTATTTT. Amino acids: CASSLATSGGVPDTQYF.

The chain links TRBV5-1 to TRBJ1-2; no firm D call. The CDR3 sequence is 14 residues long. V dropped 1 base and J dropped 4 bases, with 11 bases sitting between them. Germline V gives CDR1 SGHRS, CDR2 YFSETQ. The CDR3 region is CASSLNTALYGYTF. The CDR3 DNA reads TGCGCCAGCAGCTTGAATACAGCCCTCTATGGCTACACCTTC.

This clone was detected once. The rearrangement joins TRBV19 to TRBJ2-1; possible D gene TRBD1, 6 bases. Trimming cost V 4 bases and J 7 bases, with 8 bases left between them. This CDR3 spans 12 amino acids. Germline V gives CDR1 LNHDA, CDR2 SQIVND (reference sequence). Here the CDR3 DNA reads TGTGCCAGTAGTAAACAGGGAAATGAGCAGTTCTTC. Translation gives CASSKQGNEQFF.

The CDR3 spells CASSQWFRGGQETQYF. The CDR3 nucleotides read TGTGCCAGCAGCCAATGGTTCCGGGGAGGGCAAGAGACCCAGTACTTC. The chain is built from TRBV7-2 and TRBJ2-5; the match to TRBD2 covers 7 bases. V lost 5 bases to trimming and J lost 2 bases; unmatched junction nucleotides: 11. CDR3 length: 16 residues. CDR1 is SGHTA, CDR2 FQGNSA, per germline.

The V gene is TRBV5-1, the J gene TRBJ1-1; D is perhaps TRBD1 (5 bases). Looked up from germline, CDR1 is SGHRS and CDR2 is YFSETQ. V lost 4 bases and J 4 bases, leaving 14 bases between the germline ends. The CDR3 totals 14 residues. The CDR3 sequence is CASSERVGGTEAFF. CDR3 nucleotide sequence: TGCGCCAGCAGCGAAAGGGTGGGGGGCACTGAAGCTTTCTTT.

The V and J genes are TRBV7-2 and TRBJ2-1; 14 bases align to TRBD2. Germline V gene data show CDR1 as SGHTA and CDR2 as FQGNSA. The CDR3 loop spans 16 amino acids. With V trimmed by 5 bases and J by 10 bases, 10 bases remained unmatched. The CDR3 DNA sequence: TGTGCCAGCAGCCCCCAGGGACTAGCGGGAGTGAGAGAGCAGTTCTTC. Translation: CASSPQGLAGVREQFF.

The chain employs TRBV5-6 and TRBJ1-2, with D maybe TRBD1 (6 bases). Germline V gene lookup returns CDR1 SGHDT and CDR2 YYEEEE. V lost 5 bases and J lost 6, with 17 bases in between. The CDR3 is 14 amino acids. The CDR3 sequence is CASSWQGFGNGYTF. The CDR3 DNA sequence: TGTGCCAGCAGTTGGCAGGGGTTTGGAAATGGCTACACCTTC.

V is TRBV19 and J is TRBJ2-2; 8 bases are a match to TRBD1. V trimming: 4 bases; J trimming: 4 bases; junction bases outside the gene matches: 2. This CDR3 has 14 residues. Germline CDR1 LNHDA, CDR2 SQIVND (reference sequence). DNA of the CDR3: TGTGCCAGTAGTAACGACAGGGGCACCGGGGAGCTGTTTTTT. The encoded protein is CASSNDRGTGELFF.